The 32 T cell receptor beta chains given below trace back to one sample, sequenced in a study of T cell repertoires in cytomegalovirus infection. TCRdb recomputed calls from the reads with MiXCR, one row per CDR3 protein. Here the sample spans 500,000 or so distinct CDR3 sequences, approximately 17% being singletons. The sequenced sample was CD8+ T cells from PBMCs. The receptors were gathered from a human donor in good health (CMV status not recorded). Some clones in this sample may be carry-over from other donors' samples.

This clonotype was observed a handful of times. V usage is TRBV11-3 and J usage is TRBJ2-3; 7 bases agree with TRBD1. The CDR3 extends over 14 amino acids. J gave up 5 bases and V 6 bases, and 8 bases lay outside the gene matches. Germline CDR1 reads SGHNT; CDR2 reads YENEEA. CDR3 nucleotide sequence: TGTGCCAGCAGTCCCGAAACAGGGGAAGATACGCAGTATTTT. Amino acid sequence: CASSPETGEDTQYF.

In its sample, this clonotype was seen many times. The chain recombines TRBV7-9 with TRBJ2-7; D ambiguous. Germline V gene sequence: CDR1 SEHNR, CDR2 FQNEAQ (reference sequence). The CDR3 contains 12 residues. V lost 3 bases to trimming and J lost 4 bases, with 7 bases between them. The CDR3 DNA is TGTGCCAGCAGCTTGCCCGGTTACGAGCAGTACTTC. This codes for CASSLPGYEQYF.

This chain links TRBV14 with TRBJ2-2; TRBD1 might be the D (5 bases). V was pared by 4 bases and J by 1 base, with 7 bases between. Germline CDR1 SGHDN, CDR2 FVKESK. This CDR3 spans 14 amino acids. The CDR3 loop reads CASSRRGNTGELFF. Written as DNA, the CDR3 is TGTGCCAGCAGCCGTAGGGGGAACACCGGGGAGCTGTTTTTT.

The sample holds many counts of this clonotype. This sequence joins TRBV29-1 and TRBJ1-1, with D possibly TRBD1 on 6 matching bases. CDR3 size: 10 residues. Deletions cut 5 bases from V and 6 bases from J, with 7 bases between. Germline V gene data show CDR1 as SQVTM and CDR2 as ANQGSEA. CDR3 loop: CSVPGAEAFF. In DNA, the CDR3 is TGCAGCGTTCCAGGGGCTGAAGCTTTCTTT.

The chain uses TRBV11-2 and TRBJ2-7; 8 bases line up with TRBD1. The CDR3 covers 15 residues. Germline trimming cut 5 bases from V and 4 bases from J; bases unmatched to any gene: 10. Germline V gene lookup returns CDR1 SGHAT and CDR2 FQNNGV. The CDR3 nucleotides are TGTGCCAGCAGCCCCCCAGTACAGGGGGATTACGAGCAGTACTTC. It encodes CASSPPVQGDYEQYF.

This clonotype was seen at least ten times. This sequence joins TRBV20-1 and TRBJ2-3; 7 bases map to TRBD2. There are 16 residues in the CDR3. The germline V gene has CDR1 DFQATT and CDR2 SNEGSKA (reference sequence). V was clipped by 0 bases and J by 2 bases; unmatched bases: 8. CDR3 in amino acids: CSARDFRLAATDTQYF. CDR3 DNA: TGCAGTGCTAGAGATTTCAGGCTAGCGGCCACAGATACGCAGTATTTT.

The V call is TRBV25-1, the J call TRBJ1-2; D remains ambiguous. The V gene lost 4 bases and the J gene lost 6 bases, with 12 bases spanning the gap. The CDR3 length is 13 residues. Germline V CDR1 and CDR2: MGHDK, SYGVNS. CDR3 in DNA: TGTGCCAGCAGTGGGCGACTGAAAGATGGCTACACCTTC. This codes for CASSGRLKDGYTF.

The table lists this clonotype with a few counts. One end of the junction does not line up with germline, which may come from a read error. The chain is built from TRBV7-6 and TRBJ1-1; D not certain. CDR3 length equals 13 residues. CDR1 and CDR2 (germline): SGHVS, FNYEAQ. This chain's CDR3 is CANSLDLNTEAFF. The CDR3 DNA reads as TGTGCCAACAGCTTAGACCTGAACACTGAAGCTTTCTTT.

The chain carries TRBV6-2 or TRBV6-3 and TRBJ2-7; 9 positions match TRBD1. Trimming cost V 0 bases and J 5 bases; bases outside gene matches: 8. The CDR3 consists of 16 residues. Germline lookup yields CDR1 MNHEY and CDR2 SVGEGT. DNA for the CDR3: TGTGCCAGCAGTTACTCCGACAGGGGGGGAAGGAACGAGCAGTACTTC. This translates into CASSYSDRGGRNEQYF.

The chain carries TRBV6-5 and TRBJ1-2; the D gene is possibly TRBD1 (5 bases). The V gene lost 6 bases and the J gene lost 2 bases, with 10 bases spanning the gap. Germline CDR1 reads MNHEY; CDR2 reads SVGAGI. This CDR3 region has 13 residues. The CDR3 region has the DNA TGTGCCAGCAGGCCCCAGGGAAACTATGGCTACACCTTC. This sequence encodes CASRPQGNYGYTF.

The chain carries TRBV30 and TRBJ2-7; 7 positions agree with TRBD2. V was pared by 1 base and J by 7 bases, with 10 bases of the junction left unmatched. The CDR3 loop spans 14 amino acids. The germline V gene has CDR1 GTSNPN and CDR2 SVGIG (reference sequence). The CDR3 nucleotides read TGTGCCTGGAGTGACCGACAGCGGCGGGGGGAGCAGTACTTC. Its translation is CAWSDRQRRGEQYF.

The sample holds many counts of this clonotype. The chain couples TRBV27 to TRBJ1-2; a weak D match, TRBD1 (5 bases). Germline V gene lookup returns CDR1 MNHEY and CDR2 SMNVEV (reference sequence). V lost 8 bases to trimming and J lost 6 bases, with 22 bases between them. The CDR3 loop spans 15 amino acids. CDR3 nucleotides: TGTGCCAGCGGGAGAGCGGGACGCCCGACGGATGGCTACACCTTC. This encodes CASGRAGRPTDGYTF.

This chain connects TRBV15 to TRBJ2-7; D might be TRBD1 (6 bases). Germline CDR1 and CDR2: LNHNV and YYDKDF (reference sequence). The length of the CDR3 is 14 residues. V lost 2 bases and J lost 7, with 15 bases in between. Written as DNA, the CDR3 is TGTGCCACCAGCAGATGGCAGGGGACCGAGGAGCAGTACTTC. This encodes CATSRWQGTEEQYF.

J is TRBJ1-5 and V is TRBV24-1; D gene uncertain. The CDR3 covers 15 residues. Germline CDR1 reads KGHDR; CDR2 reads SFDVKD. Trimming removed 5 bases from V and 5 bases from J, with 15 bases in between. The CDR3 sequence: CATSVFGERDQPQHF. Written as DNA, the CDR3 is TGTGCCACCAGTGTTTTTGGAGAGCGGGATCAGCCCCAGCATTTT.

This clonotype was counted at least ten times. The chain employs TRBV27 and TRBJ2-7, with D possibly matching TRBD2 (5 bases). Trimming shortened V by 3 bases and J by 3 bases, and 15 bases separated the two germline ends. The CDR3 loop spans 15 amino acids. Germline CDR1 MNHEY, CDR2 SMNVEV (reference sequence). For the CDR3, the DNA is TGTGCCAGCAGTTTTCGTGGGAGCAGGAACTACGAGCAGTACTTC. Translating it yields CASSFRGSRNYEQYF.

This clonotype was detected only a few times. The J gene is TRBJ2-5, the V gene TRBV19, with 10 bases fitting TRBD1. Germline lookup yields CDR1 LNHDA and CDR2 SQIVND (reference sequence). The V and J ends lost 6 bases and 6 bases, in that order; junction bases with no gene match: 7. The CDR3 contains 14 residues. The CDR3 protein is CASSSGQGMKTQYF. The CDR3 DNA sequence: TGTGCCAGTAGCTCGGGACAGGGGATGAAGACCCAGTACTTC.

This clonotype has just a few counts. V usage is TRBV14 and J usage is TRBJ2-3; D may be TRBD1 (5 bases). The CDR3 is 13 residues long. Germline V CDR1 and CDR2: SGHDN, FVKESK. V was cut by 4 bases and J by 3 bases, with 8 bases left in between. The CDR3 DNA is TGTGCCAGCAGCCTGACAGAGACAGATACGCAGTATTTT. Protein product: CASSLTETDTQYF.

This clonotype showed up just a few times. The chain couples TRBV6-5 to TRBJ2-1, with 12 bases that match TRBD2. After removal of 6 bases from V and 5 bases from J, the junction contained 14 bases not matched to a gene. The germline V gene encodes CDR1 MNHEY and CDR2 SVGAGI. There are 18 residues in the CDR3. In DNA form, the CDR3 reads TGTGCCAGCAGATCCCGGACTAGCGGGACGTGGGGGGACAATGAGCAGTTCTTC. Protein product: CASRSRTSGTWGDNEQFF.

This clonotype was counted only a few times. The rearrangement joins TRBV28 to TRBJ2-1, with D maybe TRBD2 (6 bases). This CDR3 is built from 15 residues. V was cut by 7 bases and J by 3 bases, with 16 bases left in between. Germline-derived CDR1 and CDR2 are MDHEN and SYDVKM. CDR3 coding DNA: TGTGCCAGCACCGGCCGGGGACTCTACTACAATGAGCAGTTCTTC. Protein: CASTGRGLYYNEQFF.

The chain is built from TRBV4-2 and TRBJ2-1; 11 nucleotides match TRBD2. In germline, CDR1 is LGHNA, CDR2 YNFKEQ. V gave up 3 bases and J gave up 7 bases; unmatched junction bases: 5. The CDR3 sequence is 15 residues long. The CDR3 is CASSHGTSGSNEQFF. In DNA, the CDR3 is TGTGCCAGCAGCCACGGGACTAGCGGCTCAAATGAGCAGTTCTTC.

This clonotype was recorded at least ten times. V usage is TRBV7-9 and J usage is TRBJ1-1; D perhaps matches TRBD1 (6 bases). Germline values: CDR1 SEHNR, CDR2 FQNEAQ (reference sequence). Trimming cost V 5 bases and J 0 bases, with 10 bases left between them. This CDR3 has 14 amino acids. CDR3 protein: CASSRRTVNTEAFF. The CDR3, as DNA: TGTGCCAGCAGCAGAAGGACAGTGAACACTGAAGCTTTCTTT. Variable domain in full (rest from reference TRBV7-9 and TRBJ1-1): DTGVSQNPRHKITKRGQNVTFRCDPISEHNRLYWYRQTLGQGPEFLTYFQNEAQLEKSRLLSDRFSAERPKGSFSTLEIQRTEQGDSAMYLCASSRRTVNTEAFFGQGTRLTVV.

This clonotype was recorded many times. The J gene is TRBJ2-7, the V gene TRBV10-3; 8 nucleotides line up with TRBD1. This CDR3 region has 15 residues. Germline CDR1 and CDR2: ENHRY and SYGVKD. V lost 8 bases to trimming and J lost 0 bases; unmatched junction nucleotides: 9. Here the CDR3 reads CAILGGQGPSYEQYF. CDR3 sequence (DNA): TGTGCCATCTTAGGTGGACAGGGCCCCTCCTACGAGCAGTACTTC.

This clonotype was seen many times. This chain connects TRBV10-2 to TRBJ2-5, with D perhaps given as TRBD1 or TRBD2 (5 bases each). The CDR3 runs 16 residues. Trimming pared 1 base from V and 0 bases from J, leaving 12 bases between. The germline V gene has CDR1 WSHSY and CDR2 SAAADI. This chain's CDR3 is CASSEWTEGYQETQYF. The CDR3 nucleotides read TGCGCCAGCAGTGAGTGGACCGAGGGGTACCAAGAGACCCAGTACTTC.

A word on this clonotype: Here the CDR3 omits its conserved ending phenylalanine or tryptophan, so a read error is the likely source. The chain is built from TRBV7-8 and TRBJ2-7, with a tentative D call TRBD1 (6 bases). Germline values: CDR1 SGHVS, CDR2 FQNEAQ. The CDR3 spans 15 residues. Trimming stripped 8 bases from V and 3 bases from J, with 20 bases between. The CDR3 loop is CASDSKLDRRYEQYL. For the CDR3, the DNA is TGTGCCAGCGATTCCAAGTTGGACAGACGCTACGAGCAGTACTTA.

This clonotype was detected many times. V is TRBV28 and J is TRBJ2-7; TRBD1 matches at 7 bases. The CDR3 is 15 amino acids. Germline V gene sequence: CDR1 MDHEN, CDR2 SYDVKM. The J segment lost 0 bases and the V segment lost 5 bases, leaving 7 bases of the junction unmatched. The CDR3 bases are TGTGCCAGCAGTCAATACCGGGACAGCTCCTACGAGCAGTACTTC. It translates to CASSQYRDSSYEQYF. Complete variable domain (other parts from reference TRBV28 and TRBJ2-7): DVKVTQSSRYLVKRTGEKVFLECVQDMDHENMFWYRQDPGLGLRLIYFSYDVKMKEKGDIPEGYSVSREKKERFSLILESASTNQTSMYLCASSQYRDSSYEQYFGPGTRLTVT.

In this sample, this clonotype turned up many times. This chain connects TRBV10-3 to TRBJ2-3, with TRBD2 matching over 11 bases. The V segment lost 0 bases and the J segment 0 bases; nucleotides outside the gene matches: 2. Germline CDR1 and CDR2: ENHRY and SYGVKD. The CDR3 is 17 residues long. Written as DNA, the CDR3 is TGTGCCATCAGTGAGTCGGCTAGCGGGAGGAGCACAGATACGCAGTATTTT. Translated: CAISESASGRSTDTQYF.

The chain combines TRBV9 with TRBJ1-2; TRBD1 might be the D (5 bases). Germline V gene lookup returns CDR1 SGDLS and CDR2 YYNGEE. The CDR3 is 15 residues long. V lost 4 bases and J lost 7, with 20 bases in between. CDR3: CASSTMGRAGVGYTF. The CDR3 nucleotides read TGTGCCAGCAGCACGATGGGCAGGGCAGGTGTTGGCTACACCTTC.

A word on this clonotype: Being one base from a much bigger clone, this may be a read error. This chain connects TRBV15 to TRBJ1-1; no firm D call. The germline V gene encodes CDR1 LNHNV and CDR2 YYDKDF (reference sequence). CDR3 length: 15 residues. CDR3 bases: TGTGTCACCAGCGATCCCCTTGGCATGAACACTGAAGCTTTCTTT. It codes for CVTSDPLGMNTEAFF.

This clonotype occurred a few times. The chain employs TRBV20-1 and TRBJ1-2; D might be TRBD1 (6 bases). V lost 0 bases, J lost 4 bases, and 12 bases lay in between. This CDR3 is built from 14 residues. The germline V gene has CDR1 DFQATT and CDR2 SNEGSKA (reference sequence). CDR3 region: CSARDVYRVYGYTF. CDR3 DNA sequence: TGCAGTGCTAGAGATGTTTACAGGGTCTATGGCTACACCTTC.

This clonotype has just a few counts. This chain uses TRBV4-2 with TRBJ1-2; no clear D gene. The germline V gene has CDR1 LGHNA and CDR2 YNFKEQ. The V end was cut by 0 bases, the J end by 8 bases, with 16 bases between. The CDR3 is 15 amino acids. Here the CDR3 reads CASSQEGFAGGGYTF. CDR3 in DNA: TGTGCCAGCAGCCAAGAGGGGTTTGCAGGTGGCGGCTACACCTTC.

The chain has TRBV6-4 and TRBJ1-2; D ambiguous. The ends were cut back, 0 bases at V and 8 bases at J, with 10 bases in the middle. There are 13 residues in the CDR3. Germline V gene lookup returns CDR1 MRHNA and CDR2 SNTAGT. The CDR3, as DNA: TGTGCCAGCAGTGACTCACGGGGAGGAGGCTACACCTTC. Its translation is CASSDSRGGGYTF.

This sequence joins TRBV19 and TRBJ1-5; D unresolved. The CDR3 runs 13 residues. The germline V gene has CDR1 LNHDA and CDR2 SQIVND (reference sequence). The germline V and J ends were trimmed by 6 bases and 5 bases, with 11 bases remaining between them. The CDR3 sequence is CASRNPRDQPQHF. The CDR3 nucleotides read TGTGCCAGTAGGAACCCCCGGGATCAGCCCCAGCATTTT. Complete variable domain (other parts from reference TRBV19 and TRBJ1-5): DGGITQSPKYLFRKEGQNVTLSCEQNLNHDAMYWYRQDPGQGLRLIYYSQIVNDFQKGDIAEGYSVSREKKESFPLTVTSAQKNPTAFYLCASRNPRDQPQHFGDGTRLSIL.